This TCR beta chain was sequenced during a study of HIV-infected children after antiretroviral therapy interruption (dated by TCRdb to between 2018 and 2021). Notes on the research overall: Eight children were included: four on planned treatment interruption and four on continuous treatment, all with CD4+ count above 500 and viral load below 50 copies/ml. Median age was about 9.2 years in the interruption group and 7 to 8 years in the continuous treatment group. Recorded exposure to EBV and CMV was present in most of the participating children. Interruption-arm samples came from week 0, week 12, end of interruption (week 24 or 48), and about 3 years after study end. For the continuous-treatment arm, samples from the corresponding weeks 0, 48 and 150 were analyzed. TCR repertoires were compared between children on planned treatment interruption and children on continuous antiretroviral treatment, alongside thymic output measurements.

This clonotype has only a few counts. Its antigen target is currently unknown. Base qualities are not provided; no much larger clone lies one nucleotide away. In light of the paper, this sample's treatment or condition label describes: PENTA 11 planned treatment interruption arm or continuous ART arm. Children from the United Kingdom aged 2 to 15 years who had been given at least three-drug ART for at least 24 weeks were enrolled as participants. Cryopreserved PBMCs containing at least 5 million viable cells were needed, and a few candidate patients were excluded because their viable PBMC yield was low. Using a FACSAria III cell sorter, naive CD4+ CD45RA+ CD45RO- T cells were FACS-sorted out of thawed PBMCs. After sorting, the cells were fixed and RNA was extracted first with the RNeasy FFPE kit and then with the RNeasy Micro kit. The full study reports these points: Sorted CD45RA+ naive cells might include minor non-naive CD45RA+ populations such as EMRA or stem memory cells. In the naive CD4+ repertoires of PTI patients, CDR3 sharing between time points dropped after the start of interruption, while many sequences were shared between the end of interruption and 3 years later. The low number of patients is regarded as a limitation, and the data should be interpreted with caution. An increase in the naive CD4+ Gini coefficient was observed by the end of treatment interruption, suggesting clonal expansion, and a return to baseline was observed by 3 years.

V is clipped by 2 bases and J by 0 bases, and the sequence between their germline boundaries is 12 bases long. CDR1 and CDR2 are read off the germline V gene as SGDLS and YYNGEE. There are 17 amino acids in the CDR3, from cysteine to phenylalanine inclusive. Left in the record is the CDR3 DNA by itself, 51 bases read in frame from the first base. The method was 3' RACE. TCR libraries were constructed from RNA with a 3' RACE protocol that used unique molecular identifiers to correct for PCR amplification bias. Amplicon libraries were pooled in groups of up to roughly 12 and sequenced on an Illumina MiSeq using v2 2x250 paired-end chemistry. The authors' pipeline ran thus. Reads were processed with Decombinator for assignment of V and J genes and CDR3, and barcode-based correction of errors and PCR bias was applied. Before Gini coefficients were calculated with the R ineq package, the repertoires were subsampled to the same depth. GLIPH, Hamming distance and a shared triplet metric were used to assess CDR3 similarity. TCRdb reran the public reads through fastp at Q25 and MiXCR, keeping productive beta chains. A single entry per CDR3 protein holds the most common genes and DNA from its merged rows. For this entry, the V and J calls and clone size follow TCRdb and not the study's own pipeline. This sample has about 89,000 distinct CDR3 sequences in its table, and approximately 6.9% of those were observed once. 1% to 1.3% of the sample lies in the top ten.

Sequenced here: CD45RA+ CD4+ T cells from PBMCs, pooled from several time points, sampled from a donor given antiretroviral therapy, either interrupted or continuous. The meaning of the sample's cell subset or site label: naive CD4+ CD45RA+ CD45RO- T cells. The source of this sequence is a pool of human donors with HIV. In this chain, TRBV9 is recombined with TRBJ1-6; confidence is insufficient to name the D gene. The DNA reads TGTGCCAGCAGCGTTGGTTCGGCAAGCTCCTATAATTCACCCCTCCACTTT. Its translation is CASSVGSASSYNSPLHF.